A selection of T cell receptor beta chains follows, all from one sample in a study of blood T cell repertoires in COVID-19. The method was immunoSEQ multiplex PCR; TCRdb's version includes in-frame clones alone and lacks a portion of them. This sample yields 200,000 to 250,000 clones, of which 70% to 90% are seen a single time; about an eighth belongs to the top ten. Sequencing was performed on peripheral blood. These receptors all stem from a woman younger than 30 who had recovered from COVID-19. CDR3s include the opening cysteine and the closing phenylalanine or tryptophan. Each record gives: clone size, V gene, J gene, D gene, CDR3 DNA, CDR3 protein. D genes are given only for firm matches. Only part of the rows carry a size: once, few, many, or a class if the clone is expanded.

>.|TRBV4-1|TRBJ1-3|.
TGCGCCAGCAGCCAAGGTGCGGGTCTCGGAAACACCATATATTTT
CASSQGAGLGNTIYF
>few|TRBV19|TRBJ2-7|.
TGTGCCAGTAGCATTAGCGGAGGCCTGGCCTACGAGCAGTACTTC
CASSISGGLAYEQYF
>.|TRBV19|TRBJ2-5|.
TGTGCCAGTAGTGGGGCTACCGAAGAGACCCAGTACTTC
CASSGATEETQYF
>few|TRBV4-1|TRBJ1-3|TRBD1
TGCGCCAGCAGCCAAGGACAGGGTGAAAACACCATATATTTT
CASSQGQGENTIYF
>.|TRBV7-9|TRBJ1-2|.
TGTGCCAGCAGCTCAGGGGTTTTCTATGGCTACACCTTC
CASSSGVFYGYTF
>.|TRBV4-1|TRBJ2-2|TRBD2
TGCGCCAGCAGCCCCCCCCCTAGCGGGCGCACCGGGGAGCTGTTTTTT
CASSPPPSGRTGELFF
>.|TRBV30|TRBJ1-1|.
TGTGCCTGGACCCCCATGTTGAACACTGAAGCTTTCTTT
CAWTPMLNTEAFF
>.|TRBV4-2|TRBJ2-2|.
TGTGCCAGCAGACTAACTAATAATCAGCAAACCGGGGAGCTGTTTTTT
CASRLTNNQQTGELFF
>.|TRBV6-5|TRBJ2-7|TRBD1
TGTGCCATCGACAGGGGGCGATCCTACGAGCAGTACTTC
CAIDRGRSYEQYF
>.|TRBV20-1|TRBJ1-1|.
TGCAGTGCTAGTATGTGGAGGGTTGCCGCTGAAGCTTTCTTT
CSASMWRVAAEAFF
>.|TRBV4-2|TRBJ1-2|.
TGTGCCAGCAGCCAAGGACAGTTTAACTATGGCTACACCTTC
CASSQGQFNYGYTF
>.|TRBV9|TRBJ2-3|TRBD2
TGTGCCAGCAGCGCCAAGATCGGCCTAGCGGGGAGTAGCACAGATACGCAGTATTTT
CASSAKIGLAGSSTDTQYF
>.|TRBV30|TRBJ2-7|.
TGTGCCTCCTCTTGGAGAGAAGAGCAGTACTTC
CASSWREEQYF
>.|TRBV10-3|TRBJ2-7|.
TGTGCCATTCGGGGGACGGTCTACGAGCAGTACTTC
CAIRGTVYEQYF
>once|TRBV7-3|TRBJ1-5|TRBD1
TGTGCCAGCAGCTTAACGAGGGACAGGGGTTGGCAGCCCCAGCATTTT
CASSLTRDRGWQPQHF
>.|TRBV6-6|TRBJ1-6|TRBD1
TGTGCCAGCATTAGAGCAGACAGGGGAGGTTCACCCCTCCACTTT
CASIRADRGGSPLHF
>.|TRBV7-9|TRBJ1-2|.
TGTGCCAGCAGCTTAGCGGGTATGGAGTCGAAGGGCTACACCTTC
CASSLAGMESKGYTF
>.|TRBV6-4|TRBJ2-1|.
TGTGCCAGCAGTGAAGCTAGCGAGGGCTACAATGAGCAGTTCTTC
CASSEASEGYNEQFF
>.|TRBV20-1|TRBJ2-7|.
TGCAGTGCTGGGGACTTGAGGCAGTACTTC
CSAGDLRQYF